The sequence of this TCR beta chain was determined in a study of blood T cells in healthy people across ages. A second PCR, run for roughly 7 to 12 cycles, used a sample-barcoded 5' primer plus a J-beta primer mix. Every cDNA molecule carried a tag from a template-switch adaptor bearing 12 random nucleotides. Each CDR3 protein gets one entry after TCRdb re-called the 5' RACE reads with MiXCR. The table records 780,000 or so distinct CDR3 sequences, 56% of them present only once. General study points: Diversity figures derived from one million T cells were judged to underestimate the true value. Whereas aged donors had fewer naive CD4+ cells, long-lived donors had more of them and higher diversity.

About this clonotype: The antigen remains undetermined.

CDR1 is SEHNR and CDR2 is FQNEAQ in the germline V gene (reference sequence). V dropped 0 bases and J dropped 12 bases, with 12 bases sitting between them. This CDR3 has 13 residues. The specimen was blood. The chain joins TRBV7-9 to TRBJ2-1, with D tentatively TRBD1 or TRBD2 (5 bases each). This receptor was taken from a man between 35 and 55 years old in good health. CDR3 sequence reads: CASSLAGTWGQFF. The CDR3 DNA is TGTGCCAGCAGCTTAGCAGGGACGTGGGGGCAGTTCTTC. The variable domain in full, completed from reference TRBV7-9 and TRBJ2-1, reads DTGVSQNPRHKITKRGQNVTFRCDPISEHNRLYWYRQTLGQGPEFLTYFQNEAQLEKSRLLSDRFSAERPKGSFSTLEIQRTEQGDSAMYLCASSLAGTWGQFFGPGTRLTVL.